What follows are 18 T cell receptor beta chains derived from one specimen sequenced in a study of blood T cells in healthy people across ages. A sample-barcoded 5' primer and a J-beta primer mix were used in a second PCR of roughly 7 to 11 cycles. From the 5' RACE reads, TCRdb called clonotypes with MiXCR, one entry per CDR3 protein. The sample contains roughly 900,000 distinct CDR3 sequences, around 49% of which appear only once. The sequencing sample was made of blood. The receptors shown here come from a man aged 25 to 45 in good health.

This chain joins TRBV20-1 and TRBJ2-1; 8 bases are a match to TRBD2. Germline loops: CDR1 DFQATT, CDR2 SNEGSKA (reference sequence). The CDR3 totals 15 residues. V lost 4 bases and J lost 6; bases outside the gene matches: 11. Here the CDR3 reads CSAKMAGGTPNEQFF. CDR3 sequence (DNA): TGCAGTGCTAAAATGGCGGGGGGAACCCCCAATGAGCAGTTCTTC.

This clonotype was seen a handful of times. The V and J genes are TRBV6-2 or TRBV6-3 and TRBJ1-2; no clear D. This CDR3 contains 11 residues. V was cut by 5 bases and J by 6 bases, with 7 bases left in between. The germline gives CDR1 MNHEY, CDR2 SVGEGT. The CDR3 here is CASSDRNGYTF. CDR3 sequence (DNA): TGTGCCAGCAGTGACCGGAATGGCTACACCTTC.

The V call is TRBV4-2, the J call TRBJ2-3; TRBD2 agrees at 9 bases. Trimming at V came to 0 bases and at J to 2 bases, leaving 9 bases not matched to a gene. Per germline, CDR1 LGHNA and CDR2 YNFKEQ. The CDR3 covers 18 residues. The CDR3 DNA is TGTGCCAGCAGCCAAGATGGGGCTAGCGGGGTCCTCACAGATACGCAGTATTTT. Its translation is CASSQDGASGVLTDTQYF.

V usage is TRBV12-3 or TRBV12-4 and J usage is TRBJ1-1, with D unclear. The CDR3 totals 12 residues. V shed 10 bases and J shed 8 bases, with 17 bases lying between them. The CDR3 is CATTATGLEAFF. DNA of the CDR3: TGTGCCACCACGGCGACGGGATTGGAAGCTTTCTTT.

The rearrangement joins TRBV7-9 to TRBJ1-1; D is possibly TRBD1 (5 bases). CDR1 is SEHNR, CDR2 FQNEAQ, per germline (reference sequence). The CDR3 totals 14 residues. Between the trimmed V and J ends, which lost 3 bases and 0 bases, there was a span of 8 bases. Here the CDR3 reads CASSFGAMNTEAFF. In nucleotides, the CDR3 is TGTGCCAGCAGCTTTGGGGCCATGAACACTGAAGCTTTCTTT.

The CDR3: CASSRAGVGTDTQYF. The CDR3 DNA is TGTGCCAGCAGTCGAGCGGGGGTGGGGACAGATACGCAGTATTTT. V gene TRBV6-2 or TRBV6-3 combines with J gene TRBJ2-3; 8 bases agree with TRBD2. CDR1 MNHEY and CDR2 SVGEGT come from the germline V gene. Germline trimming cut 5 bases from V and 3 bases from J; bases unmatched to any gene: 7. The CDR3 consists of 15 residues.

This chain joins TRBV29-1 and TRBJ2-5, with D possibly being TRBD1 or TRBD2 (5 bases each). The CDR3 contains 16 residues. Germline values: CDR1 SQVTM, CDR2 ANQGSEA. Trimming stripped 1 base from V and 5 bases from J, with 20 bases between. DNA of the CDR3: TGCAGCGTTGAAGGAGTGTCCGGGACGGTGGGGGAGACCCAGTACTTC. It translates to CSVEGVSGTVGETQYF.

V usage is TRBV7-2 and J usage is TRBJ1-1; D may be TRBD1 (6 bases). Germline V CDR1 and CDR2: SGHTA, FQGNSA. The ends were cut back, 2 bases at V and 5 bases at J, with 18 bases in the middle. The CDR3 has 16 residues. CDR3 in DNA: TGTGCCAGCAGCTTATTGTCGGGGGGCGCGGGAACTGAAGCTTTCTTT. Protein product: CASSLLSGGAGTEAFF.

This clonotype came up a few times. This chain uses TRBV5-6 with TRBJ1-2; TRBD1 might be the D (6 bases). With 7 bases removed from V and 6 bases from J, the gap between germline ends came to 25 bases. The CDR3 loop spans 16 amino acids. Germline CDR1 is SGHDT and CDR2 is YYEEEE. CDR3 protein: CASRPKNRVFGNGYTF. In nucleotides, the CDR3 is TGTGCCAGCCGCCCCAAGAACAGGGTATTTGGCAATGGCTACACCTTC. Together with reference TRBV5-6 and TRBJ1-2, the CDR3 gives the full variable domain: DAGVTQSPTHLIKTRGQQVTLRCSPKSGHDTVSWYQQALGQGPQFIFQYYEEEERQRGNFPDRFSGHQFPNYSSELNVNALLLGDSALYLCASRPKNRVFGNGYTFGSGTRLTVV.

On this clonotype itself: One base away lies a much larger clone, so this may be a sequencing read error. The chain uses TRBV10-3 and TRBJ1-1; D ambiguous. The CDR3 runs 13 residues. The V gene's germline CDR1 is ENHRY and CDR2 SYGVKD. This CDR3 is CTSAREMNTEAFF. CDR3 DNA: TGTACCAGCGCAAGGGAAATGAACACTGAAGCTTTCTTT.

The sample holds a few counts of this clonotype. The rearrangement joins TRBV10-3 to TRBJ1-2; TRBD1 aligns across 7 bases. From germline, CDR1 is ENHRY and CDR2 SYGVKD. Unmatched junction bases numbered 10, after V lost 6 bases and J lost 6 bases. This CDR3 is built from 14 residues. CDR3 region: CAIRQADRKHGYTF. CDR3 coding DNA: TGTGCCATCAGGCAAGCGGACAGGAAGCATGGCTACACCTTC.

About this clonotype itself: With a much larger clone just one base away, this may be a read error. The chain recombines TRBV28 with TRBJ2-6; D not certain. The germline V gene encodes CDR1 MDHEN and CDR2 SYDVKM. The CDR3 is 12 residues long. V shed 7 bases and J shed 2 bases, with 3 bases lying between them. DNA for the CDR3: TGTGCCAGCACCACTGGGGCCAACGTCCTGACTTTC. The encoded protein is CASTTGANVLTF.

This sequence joins TRBV7-2 and TRBJ1-5; 7 nucleotides line up with TRBD1. V was pared by 3 bases and J by 1 base, with 3 bases of the junction left unmatched. CDR3 length: 15 amino acids. CDR1 is SGHTA and CDR2 is FQGNSA in the germline V gene. In DNA form, the CDR3 reads TGTGCCAGCAGCTTGACAGGGCCCAGCAATCAGCCCCAGCATTTT. It is translated as CASSLTGPSNQPQHF.

CDR3: CASSALVTQETQYF. The CDR3 DNA sequence: TGTGCCAGCAGCGCCTTAGTCACACAAGAGACCCAGTACTTC. This chain joins TRBV7-9 and TRBJ2-5; D unclear. Trimming took off 5 bases at V and 2 bases at J, with 12 bases between the two ends. Germline V gives CDR1 SEHNR, CDR2 FQNEAQ (reference sequence). CDR3 length: 14 residues.

This rearrangement joins TRBV6-1 to TRBJ1-5, with D possibly TRBD1 on 5 matching bases. The V gene lost 6 bases and the J gene lost 6 bases, with 30 bases spanning the gap. CDR1 and CDR2 (germline): MNHNS, SASEGT. The CDR3 covers 19 residues. For the CDR3, the DNA is TGTGCCAGCAGCCTATCGGGGTCCGGGACCCAGCTTATCGGTCAGCCCCAGCATTTT. The encoded protein is CASSLSGSGTQLIGQPQHF.

The chain combines TRBV5-1 with TRBJ1-1; perhaps TRBD1 as D (5 bases). The CDR3 spans 13 residues. Between the trimmed V and J ends, which lost 2 bases and 3 bases, there was a span of 8 bases. The germline V gene encodes CDR1 SGHRS and CDR2 YFSETQ. The CDR3, as DNA: TGCGCCAGCAGCTTCTGGGGGGACACTGAAGCTTTCTTT. Translation gives CASSFWGDTEAFF.

A note on this clonotype: Since a much larger clone is just one base distant, this may be a read error. This rearrangement joins TRBV5-1 to TRBJ2-3, with D unclear. Germline loops: CDR1 SGHRS, CDR2 YFSETQ. This CDR3 has 13 amino acids. CDR3 residues: CASSLGPTDTRYF. CDR3 bases: TGCGCCAGCAGCTTGGGTCCCACAGATACGCGGTATTTT.

The chain carries TRBV20-1 and TRBJ1-2; D not certain. Trimming stripped 3 bases from V and 2 bases from J, with 16 bases between. The CDR3 spans 15 residues. The germline gives CDR1 DFQATT, CDR2 SNEGSKA (reference sequence). CDR3 protein: CSARHFLVGNYGYTF. In DNA, the CDR3 is TGCAGTGCTAGGCACTTTTTGGTCGGAAACTATGGCTACACCTTC.